Here is one T cell receptor beta chain with its context. The V end was cut by 5 bases, the J end by 5 bases, with 15 bases between. CDR1 is LGHNT and CDR2 is FRNRAP in the germline V gene. CDR3 size: 14 residues. Some clones are missing from TCRdb's copy, which holds only in-frame ones; the method was immunoSEQ multiplex PCR. The table includes millions of clones, 90% to 95% detected once. The data are from a study of shared clonotypes between healthy human individuals. CD45RO negativity and positive selection for CCR7 defined naive CD8 cells, a population that excluded terminally differentiated effector memory CD45RA+ cells.

This chain uses TRBV12-5 with TRBJ1-1; D may be TRBD1 (5 bases). The specimen was naive CD8+ T cells from PBMCs. This TCR came from a man aged 18 to 30 in good health. Some clones in this sample may be carry-over from other donors' samples. CDR3 loop: CASGHGVWGTEAFF. The CDR3 nucleotides read TGTGCTAGTGGTCACGGGGTTTGGGGGACTGAAGCTTTCTTT.